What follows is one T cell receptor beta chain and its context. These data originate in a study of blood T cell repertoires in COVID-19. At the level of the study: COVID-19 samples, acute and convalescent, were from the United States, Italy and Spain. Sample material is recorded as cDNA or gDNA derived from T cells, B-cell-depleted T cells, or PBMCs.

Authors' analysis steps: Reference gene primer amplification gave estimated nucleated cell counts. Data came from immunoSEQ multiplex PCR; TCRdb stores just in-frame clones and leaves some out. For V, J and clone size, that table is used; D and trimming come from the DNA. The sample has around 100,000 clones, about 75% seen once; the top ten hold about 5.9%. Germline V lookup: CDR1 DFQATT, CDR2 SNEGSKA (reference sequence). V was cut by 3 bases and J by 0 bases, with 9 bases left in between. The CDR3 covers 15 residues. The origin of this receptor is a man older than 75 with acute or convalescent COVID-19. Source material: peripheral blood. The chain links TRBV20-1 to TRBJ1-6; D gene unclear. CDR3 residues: CSASRQDSYNSPLHF. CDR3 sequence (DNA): TGCAGTGCTAGTAGGCAGGACTCCTATAATTCACCCCTCCACTTT.